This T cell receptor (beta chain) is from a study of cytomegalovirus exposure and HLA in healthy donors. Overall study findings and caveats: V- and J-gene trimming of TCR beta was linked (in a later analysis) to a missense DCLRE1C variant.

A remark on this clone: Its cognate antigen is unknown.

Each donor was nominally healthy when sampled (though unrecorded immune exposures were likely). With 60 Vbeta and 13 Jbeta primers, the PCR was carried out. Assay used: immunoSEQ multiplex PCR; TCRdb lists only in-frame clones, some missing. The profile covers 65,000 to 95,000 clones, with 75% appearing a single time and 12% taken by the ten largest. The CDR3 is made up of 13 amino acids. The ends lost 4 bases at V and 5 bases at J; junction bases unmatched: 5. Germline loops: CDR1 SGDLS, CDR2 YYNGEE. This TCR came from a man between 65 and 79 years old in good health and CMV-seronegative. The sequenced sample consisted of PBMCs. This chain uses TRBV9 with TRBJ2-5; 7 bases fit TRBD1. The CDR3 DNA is TGTGCCAGCAGCTTCCAGGGGGAGGAGACCCAGTACTTC. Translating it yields CASSFQGEETQYF.